These 27 T cell receptor beta chains came from one sample sequenced in a study of blood T cells in healthy people across ages. With a J-beta primer mix and a sample-barcoded 5' primer, a second PCR ran about 7 to 12 cycles. TCRdb fed the 5' RACE reads into MiXCR, producing one record per CDR3 protein. Of 650,000 to 700,000 distinct CDR3 sequences listed, approximately 52% were seen once; the top ten hold approximately 13%. Material: blood. These receptors all come from a woman of 80 years or more in good health.

This clonotype was counted ten times or more. The J gene is TRBJ2-1, the V gene TRBV10-3; TRBD2 matches 12 bases. Germline CDR1 ENHRY, CDR2 SYGVKD. The V segment lost 6 bases and the J segment 9 bases; nucleotides outside the gene matches: 0. The CDR3 loop spans 12 amino acids. The CDR3 coding sequence is TGTGCCATCAGGGGACTAGCGGGTGAGCAGTTCTTC. This sequence encodes CAIRGLAGEQFF.

This clonotype was observed a handful of times. The junction departs from the called germline gene at one end, perhaps through a read error. The V and J genes are TRBV18 and TRBJ2-5; no definite D call. The CDR3 extends over 12 amino acids. Germline-derived CDR1 and CDR2 are KGHSH and LQKENI. CDR3 loop: CASAPFGETQYF. Here the CDR3 DNA reads TGTGCCAGCGCACCATTTGGGGAGACCCAGTACTTC.

The chain recombines TRBV9 with TRBJ2-1; the D gene is possibly TRBD2 (6 bases). This CDR3 region has 14 residues. V was pared by 6 bases and J by 9 bases, with 19 bases between. Germline values: CDR1 SGDLS, CDR2 YYNGEE. CDR3 loop: CASKRRSGEGEQFF. CDR3 coding DNA: TGTGCCAGCAAAAGACGGTCGGGAGAAGGTGAGCAGTTCTTC.

This clonotype was detected ten times or more. This chain connects TRBV20-1 to TRBJ2-3; TRBD1 matches 7 bases. In germline, CDR1 is DFQATT, CDR2 SNEGSKA (reference sequence). CDR3 length: 16 residues. V gave up 5 bases and J gave up 2 bases; unmatched junction bases: 13. In DNA form, the CDR3 reads TGCAGTGCTCGGGGACAGCCTACGACCAACACAGATACGCAGTATTTT. Its protein product is CSARGQPTTNTDTQYF.

This chain connects TRBV20-1 to TRBJ1-2; D remains unclear. The V gene lost 5 bases and the J gene lost 0 bases, with 13 bases spanning the gap. Germline CDR1 and CDR2: DFQATT and SNEGSKA (reference sequence). The CDR3 is made up of 14 amino acids. CDR3 nucleotides: TGCAGTGCTCAGCAAGACATCGCTAACTATGGCTACACCTTC. This codes for CSAQQDIANYGYTF.

This clonotype came up a few times. J is TRBJ2-7 and V is TRBV21-1; the table's D gene call, TRBD2, was not cross checked with the DNA. TRBV21-1 is recorded as a pseudogene. This CDR3 is built from 16 residues. The CDR3 here is CAATKGAIAVSYEQYF. The CDR3 DNA sequence: TGTGCCGCCACAAAGGGAGCGATAGCGGTCTCCTACGAGCAGTACTTC.

Ten or more counts support this clonotype. The chain employs TRBV30 and TRBJ2-3; TRBD1 agrees at 7 bases. The germline gives CDR1 GTSNPN, CDR2 SVGIG (reference sequence). The V and J ends lost 3 bases and 2 bases, in that order; junction bases with no gene match: 11. The CDR3 extends over 16 amino acids. The CDR3 bases are TGTGCCTGGAGACAGGGGCATAACGTAGCCACAGATACGCAGTATTTT. This gives the protein CAWRQGHNVATDTQYF.

Turning to this clonotype: One base away lies a much larger clone, so this may be a sequencing read error. The rearrangement links TRBV5-1 to TRBJ1-2, with a weak D call TRBD1 (5 bases). Germline V CDR1 and CDR2: SGHRS, YFSETQ. CDR3 length: 14 amino acids. Trimming left V 4 bases short and J 4 bases short, with 14 bases between. The CDR3 loop reads CASSLTEESYGYTF. The CDR3 DNA reads as TGCGCCAGCAGCCTGACAGAGGAGAGCTATGGCTACACCTTC. Full variable domain (rest looked up from reference TRBV5-1 and TRBJ1-2): KAGVTQTPRYLIKTRGQQVTLSCSPISGHRSVSWYQQTPGQGLQFLFEYFSETQRNKGNFPGRFSGRQFSNSRSEMNVSTLELGDSALYLCASSLTEESYGYTFGSGTRLTVV.

This clonotype showed up many times. The chain uses TRBV28 and TRBJ2-7; D call uncertain. This CDR3 spans 14 amino acids. Germline lookup yields CDR1 MDHEN and CDR2 SYDVKM. Deletions cut 6 bases from V and 9 bases from J, with 21 bases between. The CDR3 loop reads CASSPGRTLRGQYF. CDR3 nucleotide sequence: TGTGCCAGCAGCCCGGGTCGTACCCTACGTGGGCAGTACTTC. Full variable domain (missing parts from reference TRBV28 and TRBJ2-7): DVKVTQSSRYLVKRTGEKVFLECVQDMDHENMFWYRQDPGLGLRLIYFSYDVKMKEKGDIPEGYSVSREKKERFSLILESASTNQTSMYLCASSPGRTLRGQYFGPGTRLTVT.

The rearrangement joins TRBV15 to TRBJ2-3, with 9 bases lining up with TRBD1. Germline V gives CDR1 LNHNV, CDR2 YYDKDF (reference sequence). The junction had 3 bases not matched to a gene; V was cut back by 0 bases and J by 11 bases. CDR3 length equals 13 residues. The CDR3 region is CATSRDTGGWQYF. The CDR3 bases are TGTGCCACCAGCAGAGACACAGGGGGCTGGCAGTATTTT.

This clonotype was seen ten or more times. V and J are TRBV9 and TRBJ2-3; the match to TRBD1 covers 7 bases. Per the germline V gene, CDR1 is SGDLS and CDR2 is YYNGEE. CDR3 length: 15 residues. The junction had 6 bases not matched to a gene; V was cut back by 2 bases and J by 3 bases. CDR3 loop: CASSVLRGQTDTQYF. DNA for the CDR3: TGTGCCAGCAGCGTTTTGAGGGGACAGACAGATACGCAGTATTTT.

As concerns this clonotype: A much larger clonotype is one base distant, so this may be a read error. This chain uses TRBV6-5 with TRBJ2-5; D is unresolved. Germline CDR1 and CDR2: MNHEY and SVGAGI. Trimming took off 7 bases at V and 11 bases at J, with 23 bases between the two ends. The CDR3 totals 14 residues. CDR3 nucleotide sequence: TGTGCCAGCACCAGGAGTAGGTCCTACAATGAGCAGTACTTC. Translating gives CASTRSRSYNEQYF.

Turning to this clonotype: This could be a read error, since a much larger clone is one nucleotide away. The chain has TRBV2 and TRBJ1-2; TRBD1 aligns across 8 bases. V shed 10 bases and J 10 bases; nucleotides not matched to a gene: 14. Per germline, CDR1 SNHLY and CDR2 FYNNEI. This CDR3 comprises 13 residues. In DNA, the CDR3 is TGTGCCAACACCGCCGACAGGGGTAAAGTCTACACCTTC. Translating it yields CANTADRGKVYTF.

The chain employs TRBV12-3 or TRBV12-4 and TRBJ2-7; the match to TRBD2 covers 7 bases. The CDR3 extends over 14 amino acids. V lost 9 bases to trimming and J lost 2 bases; unmatched junction nucleotides: 10. The CDR3 bases are TGTGCCAGGAGAGAGTCTCGGGGGGCCTACGAGCAGTACTTC. It is translated as CARRESRGAYEQYF.

V and J are TRBV24-1 and TRBJ2-2, with a tentative D call TRBD2 (6 bases). The CDR3 sequence is 16 residues long. Looked up from germline, CDR1 is KGHDR and CDR2 is SFDVKD. Trimming took 7 bases from V and 0 from J, leaving 14 bases between them. CDR3 amino acids: CATSPLAETNTGELFF. DNA of the CDR3: TGTGCCACCAGCCCACTAGCAGAGACGAACACCGGGGAGCTGTTTTTT.

The chain uses TRBV5-1 and TRBJ1-2; D call uncertain. Trimming removed 0 bases from V and 2 bases from J, with 8 bases in between. In germline, CDR1 is SGHRS, CDR2 YFSETQ. CDR3 length equals 14 residues. For the CDR3, the DNA is TGCGCCAGCAGCTTGGCTGCGAAGAACTATGGCTACACCTTC. Translating it yields CASSLAAKNYGYTF.

This clonotype was counted many times. DNA for the CDR3: TGTGCCAGCAGTGAATACCTAGCGGGACCTCTTCCGTACTTC. Its translation: CASSEYLAGPLPYF. The chain combines TRBV2 with TRBJ2-7; 9 nucleotides line up with TRBD2. V lost 2 bases, J lost 12 bases, and 11 bases stayed unmatched. This CDR3 has 14 residues. CDR1 is SNHLY and CDR2 is FYNNEI in the germline V gene.

This clonotype was detected only a few times. The chain joins TRBV29-1 to TRBJ2-3; TRBD2 aligns across 14 bases. CDR3 length: 13 amino acids. Germline CDR1 is SQVTM and CDR2 is ANQGSEA. The J segment lost 5 bases and the V segment lost 7 bases, leaving 2 bases of the junction unmatched. CDR3 loop: CSGGLAGGDTQYF. The CDR3 DNA sequence: TGCAGCGGAGGACTAGCGGGAGGAGATACGCAGTATTTT.

This clonotype was counted between two and nine times. The V gene is TRBV10-3, the J gene TRBJ2-1, with TRBD1 matching 8 bases. CDR3 length equals 12 residues. The trim removed 8 bases at V and 9 bases at J, leaving 6 bases unmatched. Germline V gene sequence: CDR1 ENHRY, CDR2 SYGVKD. The CDR3 sequence is CAIGAGGSEQFF. CDR3 bases: TGTGCCATCGGCGCAGGGGGCTCTGAGCAGTTCTTC.

The sample holds many counts of this clonotype. The CDR3 DNA is TGTGCCAGCAGTGAAGATGGGACAACTTACAATGAGCAGTTCTTC. As protein: CASSEDGTTYNEQFF. The rearrangement links TRBV2 to TRBJ2-1, with a tentative D call TRBD1 (6 bases). The length of the CDR3 is 15 residues. The germline gives CDR1 SNHLY, CDR2 FYNNEI. V was shortened by 1 base and J by 4 bases, with 11 bases between the two germline ends.

The V gene is TRBV5-1, the J gene TRBJ1-5, with TRBD1 as a possible D gene (5 bases). The CDR3 runs 14 residues. The V end lost 2 bases, the J end lost 5 bases, and 11 bases lay between the germline ends. CDR1 SGHRS and CDR2 YFSETQ come from the germline V gene. CDR3 protein: CASSFIQGYQPQHF. The DNA of the CDR3 is TGCGCCAGCAGCTTCATCCAGGGATATCAGCCCCAGCATTTT.

This clonotype was counted ten times or more. This chain connects TRBV12-3 or TRBV12-4 to TRBJ1-5; D is uncertain. This CDR3 has 13 residues. V gave up 5 bases and J gave up 1 base, with 6 bases separating them. CDR3 residues: CASSGESNQPQHF. In nucleotides, the CDR3 is TGTGCCAGCAGTGGGGAAAGCAATCAGCCCCAGCATTTT.

In this sample, this clonotype turned up once. The chain combines TRBV5-1 with TRBJ2-3; no reliable D call. Germline V gene data show CDR1 as SGHRS and CDR2 as YFSETQ. This CDR3 has 14 residues. Between the trimmed V and J ends, which lost 4 bases and 2 bases, there was a span of 11 bases. This CDR3 reads CASSDRADTDTQYF. Here the CDR3 DNA reads TGCGCCAGCAGCGACCGGGCAGACACAGATACGCAGTATTTT.

This clonotype was detected many times. The rearrangement links TRBV18 to TRBJ2-3, with D perhaps TRBD1 (6 bases). CDR3 length: 14 amino acids. Germline values: CDR1 KGHSH, CDR2 LQKENI. Trimming left V 2 bases short and J 6 bases short, with 12 bases between. The CDR3 loop reads CASSPGGFQDTQYF. The CDR3 nucleotides read TGTGCCAGCTCACCAGGGGGCTTTCAGGATACGCAGTATTTT.

The chain is built from TRBV29-1 and TRBJ2-7; D could derive from TRBD1 or TRBD2 (5 bases each). Per the germline V gene, CDR1 is SQVTM and CDR2 is ANQGSEA. The CDR3 spans 17 residues. Trimming left V 1 base short and J 7 bases short, with 26 bases between. CDR3 in amino acids: CSVEARGAAAPYNEQYF. The CDR3 region has the DNA TGCAGCGTTGAAGCTCGGGGCGCGGCAGCCCCCTACAATGAGCAGTACTTC.

This clonotype was seen ten or more times. The DNA for the CDR3 is TGTGCCAGCAGTTTCCTACACCGTAACATTCAGTACTTC. Translation gives CASSFLHRNIQYF. The V and J genes are TRBV12-3 or TRBV12-4 and TRBJ2-4; D is uncertain. V was shortened by 3 bases and J by 7 bases, with 10 bases between the two germline ends. This CDR3 spans 13 amino acids.

The V call is TRBV5-4, the J call TRBJ2-5, with D uncertain. The DNA end favors TRBJ2-7, so the J call may be wrong. Germline V gene sequence: CDR1 SGHNT, CDR2 YYREEE (reference sequence). The CDR3 extends over 12 amino acids. The CDR3 sequence is CASSLGPLEQYF. CDR3 sequence (DNA): TGTGCCAGCAGCCTTGGGCCCCTCGAGCAGTACTTC.